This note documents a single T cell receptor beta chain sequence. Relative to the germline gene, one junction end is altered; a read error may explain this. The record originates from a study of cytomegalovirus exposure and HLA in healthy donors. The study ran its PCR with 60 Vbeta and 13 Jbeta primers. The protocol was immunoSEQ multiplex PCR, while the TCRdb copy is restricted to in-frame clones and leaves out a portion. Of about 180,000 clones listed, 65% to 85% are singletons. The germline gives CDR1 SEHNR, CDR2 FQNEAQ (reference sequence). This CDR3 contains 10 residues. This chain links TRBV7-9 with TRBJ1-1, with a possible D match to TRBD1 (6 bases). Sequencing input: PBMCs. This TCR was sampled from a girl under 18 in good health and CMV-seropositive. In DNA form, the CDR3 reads TGTGCCAGCAGCTTACAGGGGATTCCCTTT. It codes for CASSLQGIPF.